The present T cell receptor (beta chain) was sequenced within a study of T cell clonality in common variable immunodeficiency. CVID meant reduced serum IgG, IgA and/or IgM plus specific antibody deficiency. For at least one year, all CVID subjects received replacement immunoglobulin. Data came from immunoSEQ multiplex PCR; TCRdb stores just in-frame clones and leaves some out. The sample yields roughly 39,000 clones, without any singletons. This clone occurred many times. The antigen is unknown. An end of the junction differs from the germline gene, which may be a read error. The read gets to within 3 residues of the CDR3 end, and the germline J gene fills in the rest. Broader study findings: T cell subpopulation sequencing would be needed to explain CVID clonality. Fewer TCRbeta clones were shared among CVID subjects than controls. Fewer deletions and N-nucleotide insertions were reportedly seen in common variable immunodeficiency TCR beta sequences.

The CDR3 is 17 residues long. Germline V gene data show CDR1 as KGHSH and CDR2 as LQKENI. Sequencing used peripheral blood mononuclear cells. The source of this sequence is a human donor with common variable immunodeficiency. V and J are TRBV18 and TRBJ2-6, with D possibly matching TRBD1 (6 bases). This CDR3 reads CASSPQDRTSGANVLTF. The sequenced CDR3 bases are TGTGCCAGCTCGCCACAGGACAGAACCTCTGGGGCCAACGTC.